The TCR beta chain described here comes from a study of CD8+ T cells in alopecia areata. Study-level results: It was observed that many expanded lesional clones persisted in scalp and blood during tofacitinib. Scalp sample data also include resident alphabeta T cells from normal skin. Expanded CD8+ clones among the top 100, and scalp clonality, were significantly decreased by tofacitinib.

Treatment specified: oral pan-JAK inhibitor, 5-10 mg twice daily. Alopecia areata patients gave lesional scalp punch biopsies and peripheral blood samples. As regards this clone: The target antigen is unknown.

RNA was extracted and reverse transcribed into cDNA as the sequencing template. Only in-frame clones appear in the TCRdb table, and some are missing; sequencing was by immunoSEQ multiplex PCR. The data show 150,000 to 200,000 clones, roughly 60% seen once. This CDR3 region has 14 residues. Germline V gene lookup returns CDR1 SQVTM and CDR2 ANQGSEA. V gave up 6 bases and J gave up 3 bases, with 17 bases separating them. This sequence originates from a human donor with alopecia areata. This material consisted of CD4+ T cells sorted from blood, taken around week 50, from a patient treated with tofacitinib. The gene calls are TRBV29-1 and TRBJ1-1; the D gene is possibly TRBD1 (6 bases). The CDR3 DNA follows: TGCAGCGTCTCCCCACAGGGTGCCGACACTGAAGCTTTCTTT. It translates to CSVSPQGADTEAFF.